The rows below give T cell receptor beta chains drawn from one sample of a study of blood T cell repertoires in COVID-19. Produced via immunoSEQ multiplex PCR; TCRdb's table is partial and in-frame only. The sample contains over 150,000 clones, 75% to 85% of which appear only once. Sequencing was performed on peripheral blood. The origin of the receptors is a human donor in a cohort sampled during active COVID-19. Both conserved end residues are part of each CDR3. Each record gives: V gene, J gene, clone size, D gene, CDR3 protein, CDR3 DNA. D genes are given only for firm matches. The size field is filled for only some rows; it gives once, few, many or a size class.

V gene: TRBV30
J gene: TRBJ2-4
clone size: once
D gene: -
CDR3 protein: CAWSVLGGGAGKNIQYF
CDR3 DNA: TGTGCCTGGAGTGTACTGGGCGGGGGCGCCGGCAAAAACATTCAGTACTTC

V gene: TRBV19
J gene: TRBJ1-4
clone size: once
D gene: -
CDR3 protein: CASSIRGEKLFF
CDR3 DNA: TGTGCCAGTAGTATACGGGGAGAAAAACTGTTTTTT

V gene: TRBV9
J gene: TRBJ2-1
clone size: -
D gene: TRBD2
CDR3 protein: CASSALLAGGPNEQFF
CDR3 DNA: TGTGCCAGCAGCGCGTTACTAGCGGGAGGCCCTAATGAGCAGTTCTTC

V gene: TRBV6-5
J gene: TRBJ1-3
clone size: -
D gene: -
CDR3 protein: CASRGRETHGNTIYF
CDR3 DNA: TGTGCCAGCAGAGGGAGGGAGACGCACGGAAACACCATATATTTT

V gene: TRBV7-2
J gene: TRBJ2-4
clone size: -
D gene: TRBD1
CDR3 protein: CASSRDRRNIQYF
CDR3 DNA: TGTGCCAGCAGCCGGGACAGAAGAAACATTCAGTACTTC

V gene: TRBV2
J gene: TRBJ2-7
clone size: -
D gene: TRBD2
CDR3 protein: CASSDLAGNSYEQYF
CDR3 DNA: TGTGCCAGCAGTGACTTAGCGGGGAACTCCTACGAGCAGTACTTC

V gene: TRBV28
J gene: TRBJ2-7
clone size: -
D gene: TRBD2
CDR3 protein: CASSLTSGYEQYF
CDR3 DNA: TGTGCCAGCAGTTTGACTAGCGGCTACGAGCAGTACTTC

V gene: TRBV6-6
J gene: TRBJ2-4
clone size: -
D gene: -
CDR3 protein: CATLDISNIQYF
CDR3 DNA: TGTGCCACCCTGGACATCTCAAACATTCAGTACTTC

V gene: TRBV6-5
J gene: TRBJ2-1
clone size: -
D gene: -
CDR3 protein: CASSYSQRRNEQFF
CDR3 DNA: TGTGCCAGCAGTTACTCTCAGCGTAGGAATGAGCAGTTCTTC

V gene: TRBV3-1/TRBV3-2
J gene: TRBJ2-5
clone size: -
D gene: -
CDR3 protein: CASNLAVQETQYF
CDR3 DNA: TGTGCCAGCAACCTGGCAGTCCAAGAGACCCAGTACTTC

V gene: TRBV23-1
J gene: TRBJ2-7
clone size: -
D gene: TRBD1
CDR3 protein: CASRGQGTYEQYF
CDR3 DNA: TGCGCCAGCAGAGGACAGGGCACCTACGAGCAGTACTTC

V gene: TRBV6-5
J gene: TRBJ1-2
clone size: -
D gene: -
CDR3 protein: CATVDRLNYGYTF
CDR3 DNA: TGTGCCACCGTTGACAGGCTTAACTATGGCTACACCTTC

V gene: TRBV4-1
J gene: TRBJ2-3
clone size: -
D gene: TRBD1
CDR3 protein: CASSPGGPLSTQYF
CDR3 DNA: TGCGCCAGCAGTCCAGGGGGCCCCCTCAGTACGCAGTATTTT

V gene: TRBV28
J gene: TRBJ2-7
clone size: -
D gene: -
CDR3 protein: CASSLFGLATTYEQYF
CDR3 DNA: TGTGCCAGCAGTTTATTTGGGCTAGCGACGACCTACGAGCAGTACTTC

V gene: TRBV10-1
J gene: TRBJ1-3
clone size: -
D gene: TRBD1
CDR3 protein: CASPTDRADKNTIYF
CDR3 DNA: TGCGCCAGCCCTACCGACAGGGCCGATAAAAACACCATATATTTT

V gene: TRBV30
J gene: TRBJ1-2
clone size: once
D gene: TRBD1
CDR3 protein: CAWSWSVQGAWGYTF
CDR3 DNA: TGTGCCTGGAGCTGGAGTGTGCAGGGGGCCTGGGGCTACACCTTC

V gene: TRBV5-1
J gene: TRBJ1-2
clone size: once
D gene: -
CDR3 protein: CASSDQTGNYGYTF
CDR3 DNA: TGCGCCAGCAGCGACCAGACGGGGAACTATGGCTACACCTTC